These 2 T cell receptor beta chains were sequenced from one sample in a study of T cell clonotyping in hematopoietic cell transplantation. Sequenced by immunoSEQ multiplex PCR; TCRdb stores in-frame clones only, minus some. The sample carries over 10,000 clones, about 80% recorded once. This specimen consisted of PBMCs, obtained 100 days after allogeneic stem cell transplant. These receptors were collected from a female patient aged 35 to 55 who had an allogeneic stem cell transplant from a related donor, so T cells may come from the graft donor. Some clones in this sample may be carry-over from other donors' samples.

J is TRBJ1-2 and V is TRBV19; TRBD1 agrees at 7 bases. Germline loops: CDR1 LNHDA, CDR2 SQIVND (reference sequence). This CDR3 has 17 amino acids. Trimming at V came to 5 bases and at J to 0 bases, leaving 12 bases not matched to a gene. DNA of the CDR3: TGTGCCAGTAGTGTCTCCGGGACAGCAACTCCTAACTATGGCTACACCTTC. This codes for CASSVSGTATPNYGYTF.

There are a few counts of this clone. The chain recombines TRBV4-2 with TRBJ2-2, with D uncertain. The CDR3 has 13 amino acids. Trimming left V 3 bases short and J 7 bases short, with 9 bases between. Germline V lookup: CDR1 LGHNA, CDR2 YNFKEQ. As DNA, the CDR3 is TGTGCCAGCAGCCACCCTCGCATCGGGGAGCTGTTTTTT. Its translation: CASSHPRIGELFF.